The 30 T cell receptor beta chains in this list originate from one sample, sequenced in a study of OX40 agonist ivuxolimab in advanced cancers. This table comes from immunoSEQ multiplex PCR, and its TCRdb copy is limited to in-frame clones, with some not included. Here the sample spans some 30,000 clones, approximately 90% being singletons. The material sequenced was CD4+ or CD8+ T cells sorted from blood, taken in a trial of the OX40 agonist ivuxolimab. Receptor source: an adult with an advanced solid tumor such as melanoma, head and neck, liver or kidney cancer.

J is TRBJ2-7 and V is TRBV19, with a possible D match to TRBD1 (6 bases). This CDR3 region has 17 residues. Per germline, CDR1 LNHDA and CDR2 SQIVND (reference sequence). Trimming removed 7 bases at V and 6 bases at J, with 28 bases between. In nucleotides, the CDR3 is TGTGCCAGTACTCACCAACTGCCAGGGGCCCTTTTCGGCGAGCAGTACGTC. This sequence encodes CASTHQLPGALFGEQYV.

This chain joins TRBV19 and TRBJ2-3; D perhaps matches TRBD1 (6 bases). CDR1 is LNHDA and CDR2 is SQIVND in the germline V gene (reference sequence). The CDR3 runs to 15 residues. Trimming removed 5 bases from V and 2 bases from J, with 14 bases in between. The DNA for the CDR3 is TGTGCCAGTAGTCACGGCCCAGGGGCCACAGATACGCAGTATTTT. Amino acid sequence: CASSHGPGATDTQYF.

This clone was found a few times. This chain uses TRBV9 with TRBJ1-1, with D possibly TRBD1 on 6 matching bases. Deletions cut 0 bases from V and 4 bases from J, with 7 bases between. The CDR3 loop spans 13 amino acids. CDR1 is SGDLS and CDR2 is YYNGEE in the germline V gene. The CDR3 is CASSVGGATEAFF. For the CDR3, the DNA is TGTGCCAGCAGCGTAGGGGGGGCCACTGAAGCTTTCTTT.

This clone was seen a handful of times. The J gene is TRBJ2-1, the V gene TRBV7-9; D is perhaps TRBD2 (6 bases). Deletions cut 7 bases from V and 7 bases from J, with 20 bases between. Germline CDR1 SEHNR, CDR2 FQNEAQ (reference sequence). The CDR3 is made up of 15 amino acids. In DNA form, the CDR3 reads TGTGCCAGCACCGTCTTGGGGGGTTTTGAAAATGAGCAGTTCTTC. Translated, it gives CASTVLGGFENEQFF.

This sequence joins TRBV19 and TRBJ2-3, with D possibly called TRBD1 or TRBD2 (5 bases each). Deletions cut 6 bases from V and 6 bases from J, with 19 bases between. The germline gives CDR1 LNHDA, CDR2 SQIVND (reference sequence). The CDR3 extends over 15 amino acids. The CDR3 spells CASSPGLAEGDTQYF. CDR3 bases: TGTGCCAGTAGCCCGGGGCTAGCAGAAGGCGATACGCAGTATTTT.

V and J are TRBV7-9 and TRBJ2-1, with 9 bases identical to TRBD1. Trimming cost V 2 bases and J 12 bases; bases outside gene matches: 8. This CDR3 has 14 residues. In germline, CDR1 is SEHNR, CDR2 FQNEAQ (reference sequence). The CDR3 is CASSLSETGGLQFF. DNA of the CDR3: TGTGCCAGCAGCTTATCCGAGACAGGGGGACTGCAGTTCTTC.

This clone was seen a few times. This rearrangement joins TRBV27 to TRBJ2-7; TRBD2 matches at 9 bases. V shed 3 bases, J shed 5 bases, and the junction held 5 bases outside the gene matches. The CDR3 contains 14 residues. Germline loops: CDR1 MNHEY, CDR2 SMNVEV (reference sequence). CDR3 nucleotides: TGTGCCAGCAGTTTGACCGGGACTAGCAACGAGCAGTACTTC. It yields the protein CASSLTGTSNEQYF.

The chain couples TRBV6-6 to TRBJ1-4, with a weak D call TRBD1 (5 bases). This CDR3 is 15 amino acids long. Germline values: CDR1 MNHNY, CDR2 SVGAGI (reference sequence). V lost 6 bases and J 2 bases, leaving 13 bases between the germline ends. The CDR3, as DNA: TGTGCCAGCAGCCCCCTAGGGGCTACTAATGAAAAACTGTTTTTT. Translation: CASSPLGATNEKLFF.

CDR3 DNA sequence: TGTGCCAGCAGCCCGGGAATACTCTCTGGGGCCAACGTCCTGACTTTC. Its translation: CASSPGILSGANVLTF. J is TRBJ2-6 and V is TRBV5-6, with TRBD2 as a possible D gene (5 bases). Trimming left V 4 bases short and J 0 bases short, with 11 bases between. Germline lookup yields CDR1 SGHDT and CDR2 YYEEEE. The CDR3 extends over 16 amino acids.

The J gene is TRBJ1-1, the V gene TRBV5-1, with 9 positions matching TRBD1. Germline CDR1 and CDR2: SGHRS and YFSETQ. After removal of 7 bases from V and 4 bases from J, the junction contained 20 bases not matched to a gene. This CDR3 has 18 residues. CDR3 sequence (DNA): TGCGCCAGCCCCCCGCTGGGACAGGGCAACGGCCTCGGCACTGAAGCTTTCTTT. It encodes CASPPLGQGNGLGTEAFF.

The chain has TRBV4-3 and TRBJ1-1; 9 bases agree with TRBD1. Germline-derived CDR1 and CDR2 are LGHNA and YSLEER. Trimming at V came to 1 base and at J to 0 bases, leaving 18 bases not matched to a gene. CDR3 size: 21 residues. For the CDR3, the DNA is TGCGCCAGCAGCCAAGCTCCCTACAGGGGGCTCATTTCCCAGATGAACACTGAAGCTTTCTTT. Translated: CASSQAPYRGLISQMNTEAFF.

The rearrangement uses TRBV4-1 and TRBJ2-3; D is unresolved. This CDR3 is built from 14 residues. Germline lookup yields CDR1 MGHRA and CDR2 YSYEKL. Trimming stripped 1 base from V and 5 bases from J, with 10 bases between. The CDR3, as DNA: TGCGCCAGCAGCCAAGCAACTCCCGTAGATACGCAGTATTTT. This gives the protein CASSQATPVDTQYF.

The chain recombines TRBV13 with TRBJ1-2; weak D call: TRBD1 (5 bases). The ends were cut back, 5 bases at V and 6 bases at J, with 10 bases in the middle. The CDR3 runs 12 residues. Germline V lookup: CDR1 PRHDT, CDR2 FYEKMQ (reference sequence). CDR3 sequence (DNA): TGTGCCAGCAGCACCAGACAGCATGGCTACACCTTC. It encodes CASSTRQHGYTF.

This chain uses TRBV27 with TRBJ2-6, with 7 nucleotides matching TRBD1. The CDR3 length is 17 residues. CDR1 is MNHEY, CDR2 SMNVEV, per germline (reference sequence). J lost 2 bases, V lost 5 bases, and 9 bases had no gene match. The CDR3 nucleotides read TGTGCCAGCAGTCCCACCGGGACAGTGACTGGGGCCAACGTCCTGACTTTC. Encoded protein: CASSPTGTVTGANVLTF.

The CDR3 DNA follows: TGTGCCAGCACCCTCCTCGAGCAGTACTTC. This codes for CASTLLEQYF. This chain joins TRBV27 and TRBJ2-7, with D hard to call. The CDR3 has 10 residues. Germline CDR1 and CDR2: MNHEY and SMNVEV (reference sequence). V lost 7 bases and J 6 bases, leaving 7 bases between the germline ends.

The chain uses TRBV13 and TRBJ1-5; TRBD1 agrees at 8 bases. The ends lost 0 bases at V and 3 bases at J; junction bases unmatched: 4. Germline values: CDR1 PRHDT, CDR2 FYEKMQ (reference sequence). The CDR3 sequence is 16 residues long. DNA for the CDR3: TGTGCCAGCAGCTTAGGGACAGGGGAGTACAATCAGCCCCAGCATTTT. It codes for CASSLGTGEYNQPQHF.

The rearrangement links TRBV5-6 to TRBJ1-1, with 7 bases fitting TRBD1. Germline loops: CDR1 SGHDT, CDR2 YYEEEE. V lost 1 base to trimming and J lost 0 bases; unmatched junction nucleotides: 0. This CDR3 region has 14 residues. CDR3 DNA: TGTGCCAGCAGCTTGACAGGGGTGAACACTGAAGCTTTCTTT. It specifies CASSLTGVNTEAFF.

The V call is TRBV11-2, the J call TRBJ2-7; D remains unclear. In germline, CDR1 is SGHAT, CDR2 FQNNGV. V shed 1 base and J shed 3 bases, with 7 bases lying between them. The CDR3 has 13 residues. CDR3 residues: CASSLARSYEQYF. In DNA form, the CDR3 reads TGTGCCAGCAGCTTAGCTCGCAGCTACGAGCAGTACTTC.

V gene TRBV11-2 combines with J gene TRBJ2-7; possibly TRBD2 for D (6 bases). V shed 1 base and J shed 6 bases, with 13 bases lying between them. The CDR3 is made up of 14 amino acids. Germline V gene sequence: CDR1 SGHAT, CDR2 FQNNGV. The CDR3 DNA reads TGTGCCAGCAGCTTAGCTTGGGACTCCGTCGAGCAGTACTTC. Encoded protein: CASSLAWDSVEQYF. Together with reference TRBV11-2 and TRBJ2-7, the CDR3 gives the full variable domain: EAGVAQSPRYKIIEKRQSVAFWCNPISGHATLYWYQQILGQGPKLLIQFQNNGVVDDSQLPKDRFSAERLKGVDSTLKIQPAKLEDSAVYLCASSLAWDSVEQYFGPGTRLTVT.

This chain uses TRBV2 with TRBJ2-7; TRBD2 matches at 12 bases. This CDR3 contains 15 residues. From germline, CDR1 is SNHLY and CDR2 FYNNEI. Trimming cost V 4 bases and J 6 bases; bases outside gene matches: 7. This CDR3 reads CASSADGLAGREQYF. CDR3 nucleotide sequence: TGTGCCAGCAGTGCCGATGGACTAGCGGGACGCGAGCAGTACTTC.

The rearrangement uses TRBV7-9 and TRBJ1-4; the D is unclear. The V end was cut by 5 bases, the J end by 3 bases, with 13 bases between. Per germline, CDR1 SEHNR and CDR2 FQNEAQ (reference sequence). There are 15 residues in the CDR3. CDR3 region: CASSLVGEPNEKLFF. CDR3 nucleotide sequence: TGTGCCAGCAGCCTGGTTGGCGAGCCTAATGAAAAACTGTTTTTT. Combining the CDR3 with reference TRBV7-9 and TRBJ1-4 gives the whole variable domain DTGVSQNPRHKITKRGQNVTFRCDPISEHNRLYWYRQTLGQGPEFLTYFQNEAQLEKSRLLSDRFSAERPKGSFSTLEIQRTEQGDSAMYLCASSLVGEPNEKLFFGSGTQLSVL.

The genes are TRBV7-9 and TRBJ2-1, with 9 bases fitting TRBD2. The CDR3 totals 18 residues. CDR1 is SEHNR, CDR2 FQNEAQ, per germline (reference sequence). V lost 1 base, J lost 0 bases, and 7 bases stayed unmatched. The CDR3 DNA reads as TGTGCCAGCAGCTTAGAGTCTAGCGGGAAAAGCTCCTACAATGAGCAGTTCTTC. The encoded protein is CASSLESSGKSSYNEQFF.

This chain connects TRBV29-1 to TRBJ1-1, with unresolved D. Germline V lookup: CDR1 SQVTM, CDR2 ANQGSEA. The V gene lost 4 bases and the J gene lost 2 bases, with 5 bases spanning the gap. The CDR3 sequence is 11 residues long. CDR3 sequence reads: CSVVRNTEAFF. The CDR3 nucleotides read TGCAGCGTTGTTCGAAACACTGAAGCTTTCTTT.

The V call is TRBV13, the J call TRBJ2-5; 9 bases match TRBD1. There are 13 residues in the CDR3. Trimming removed 4 bases from V and 4 bases from J; junction bases left unmatched: 1. The germline gives CDR1 PRHDT, CDR2 FYEKMQ (reference sequence). The CDR3 nucleotides read TGTGCCAGCAGCTCGGACAGGGGAGAGACCCAGTACTTC. Translated, it gives CASSSDRGETQYF.

This clone occurred a few times. This rearrangement joins TRBV11-2 to TRBJ1-1; the D is unclear. This CDR3 contains 12 residues. Germline-derived CDR1 and CDR2 are SGHAT and FQNNGV. V dropped 0 bases and J dropped 7 bases, with 6 bases sitting between them. The CDR3 DNA sequence: TGTGCCAGCAGCTTAGAGCGTATTGAAGCTTTCTTT. Encoded protein: CASSLERIEAFF. Filled out from reference TRBV11-2 and TRBJ1-1, the complete variable domain reads EAGVAQSPRYKIIEKRQSVAFWCNPISGHATLYWYQQILGQGPKLLIQFQNNGVVDDSQLPKDRFSAERLKGVDSTLKIQPAKLEDSAVYLCASSLERIEAFFGQGTRLTVV.

This chain connects TRBV7-9 to TRBJ2-7; 7 bases line up with TRBD1. CDR3 size: 14 residues. V was clipped by 5 bases and J by 1 base; unmatched bases: 5. Germline V gene data show CDR1 as SEHNR and CDR2 as FQNEAQ (reference sequence). Here the CDR3 reads CASSPRQGSYEQYV. Written as DNA, the CDR3 is TGTGCCAGCAGCCCAAGACAGGGATCCTACGAGCAGTACGTC.

V and J are TRBV28 and TRBJ2-7; TRBD1 matches at 7 bases. The V gene's germline CDR1 is MDHEN and CDR2 SYDVKM. The J segment lost 0 bases and the V segment lost 6 bases, leaving 11 bases of the junction unmatched. This CDR3 comprises 16 residues. This CDR3 is CASSPLNRGSSYEQYV. The CDR3 coding sequence is TGTGCCAGCAGCCCCCTAAACAGGGGTAGCTCCTACGAGCAGTACGTC.

The chain is built from TRBV21-1 and TRBJ2-5; the table's TRBD1 call for D was not verified on the DNA. TRBV21-1 is tagged as a pseudogene. CDR3 size: 20 residues. CDR3 protein: CASTSYQPGRDRVFQETQYF. The CDR3 bases are TGTGCCAGCACGAGTTACCAACCCGGGCGGGACAGGGTTTTCCAAGAGACCCAGTACTTC.

The rearrangement joins TRBV7-3 to TRBJ1-1; 7 bases match TRBD1. CDR3 size: 18 residues. The V and J ends lost 1 base and 5 bases, in that order; junction bases with no gene match: 16. Germline V gene lookup returns CDR1 SGHTA and CDR2 FQGTGA. The CDR3 protein is CASSLNPLGTGTATEAFF. In nucleotides, the CDR3 is TGTGCCAGCAGCTTAAATCCCCTCGGAACCGGGACAGCTACTGAAGCTTTCTTT.

The chain has TRBV4-2 and TRBJ2-7, with D hard to call. The CDR3 contains 14 residues. The V gene's germline CDR1 is LGHNA and CDR2 YNFKEQ. The V end was cut by 4 bases, the J end by 0 bases, with 10 bases between. The CDR3 here is CASSPKSSSYEQYF. Written as DNA, the CDR3 is TGTGCCAGCAGCCCCAAGAGTTCCTCCTACGAGCAGTACTTC.